The 18 T cell receptor beta chains below all came from one sample that was sequenced in a study of T cells in localized non-small cell lung cancer. Sequencing was performed with immunoSEQ multiplex PCR; in TCRdb, only in-frame clones are kept and a portion is missing. The table lists tens of thousands of clones, 85% to 95% of them singletons, with 0.65% to 0.85% in the top ten. This sample comprised peripheral blood, obtained before any cancer treatment. The receptor set was obtained from a woman aged 40-70 years with stage I lung adenocarcinoma.

The chain uses TRBV5-1 and TRBJ2-3; TRBD2 might be the D (6 bases). V lost 0 bases, J lost 2 bases, and 16 bases lay in between. The CDR3 covers 17 residues. CDR1 and CDR2 (germline): SGHRS, YFSETQ. The CDR3 nucleotides are TGCGCCAGCAGCTTGGGTACTAGCAGTAGACACACAGATACGCAGTATTTT. Protein sequence: CASSLGTSSRHTDTQYF.

The J gene is TRBJ1-1, the V gene TRBV29-1; D is uncertain. The germline gives CDR1 SQVTM, CDR2 ANQGSEA. The CDR3 consists of 17 residues. V dropped 2 bases and J dropped 0 bases, with 19 bases sitting between them. The CDR3, as DNA: TGCAGCGTTGAAAGGTCCGGGTCACCACTCATGAACACTGAAGCTTTCTTT. Residues: CSVERSGSPLMNTEAFF. Drawing the rest from reference TRBV29-1 and TRBJ1-1, the complete variable domain is SAVISQKPSRDICQRGTSLTIQCQVDSQVTMMFWYRQQPGQSLTLIATANQGSEATYESGFVIDKFPISRPNLTFSTLTVSNMSPEDSSIYLCSVERSGSPLMNTEAFFGQGTRLTVV.

This clone was observed once. The rearrangement uses TRBV7-8 and TRBJ2-1; TRBD2 agrees at 7 bases. V was clipped by 1 base and J by 0 bases; unmatched bases: 6. CDR1 is SGHVS and CDR2 is FQNEAQ in the germline V gene. This CDR3 is built from 17 residues. The CDR3 loop reads CASSLVGGRGSYNEQFF. For the CDR3, the DNA is TGTGCCAGCAGCTTAGTCGGCGGGAGAGGCTCCTACAATGAGCAGTTCTTC.

The chain joins TRBV7-9 to TRBJ2-7; 7 positions agree with TRBD2. CDR1 and CDR2 from the germline V gene are SEHNR and FQNEAQ (reference sequence). V dropped 4 bases and J dropped 5; count of bases not matched to a gene: 11. The CDR3 contains 15 residues. CDR3 residues: CASSSGGLGVHEQYF. The CDR3 DNA is TGTGCCAGCAGCTCCGGGGGGTTGGGGGTACACGAGCAGTACTTC. Full variable domain (rest looked up from reference TRBV7-9 and TRBJ2-7): DTGVSQNPRHKITKRGQNVTFRCDPISEHNRLYWYRQTLGQGPEFLTYFQNEAQLEKSRLLSDRFSAERPKGSFSTLEIQRTEQGDSAMYLCASSSGGLGVHEQYFGPGTRLTVT.

The J gene is TRBJ1-2, the V gene TRBV6-5; D call uncertain. Trimming cost V 1 base and J 4 bases, with 7 bases left between them. The CDR3 loop spans 13 amino acids. Looked up from germline, CDR1 is MNHEY and CDR2 is SVGAGI. The CDR3 protein is CASSYLPSYGYTF. In DNA, the CDR3 is TGTGCCAGCAGTTACTTACCGAGCTATGGCTACACCTTC.

The rearrangement joins TRBV27 to TRBJ2-2; a weak D match, TRBD2 (5 bases). Trimming left V 2 bases short and J 4 bases short, with 8 bases between. Looked up from germline, CDR1 is MNHEY and CDR2 is SMNVEV (reference sequence). This CDR3 spans 14 amino acids. As DNA, the CDR3 is TGTGCCAGCAGTTTAATCGCGGGCACCGGGGAGCTGTTTTTT. Residues: CASSLIAGTGELFF.

V is TRBV5-6 and J is TRBJ1-1, with 7 positions matching TRBD1. Germline CDR1 SGHDT, CDR2 YYEEEE. V shed 3 bases, J shed 1 base, and the junction held 9 bases outside the gene matches. The CDR3 covers 16 residues. CDR3 bases: TGTGCCAGCAGCTCGCCCCCGGGACAGCCGAACACTGAAGCTTTCTTT. Translation gives CASSSPPGQPNTEAFF.

The chain carries TRBV6-1 and TRBJ2-1; 8 positions agree with TRBD2. CDR3 length: 15 amino acids. Per the germline V gene, CDR1 is MNHNS and CDR2 is SASEGT. V was pared by 5 bases and J by 0 bases, with 3 bases of the junction left unmatched. CDR3 DNA sequence: TGTGCCAGCAGTAAGAGCGGGAGCTCCTACAATGAGCAGTTCTTC. Translating it yields CASSKSGSSYNEQFF.

The CDR3 DNA reads TGCGCCAGCAAGGGCGGGGGACAGTCTGCCTCCCCCTACGAGCAGTACTTC. It specifies CASKGGGQSASPYEQYF. The genes are TRBV5-1 and TRBJ2-7; either TRBD1 or TRBD2 may supply D (7 bases each). CDR3 length equals 17 residues. CDR1 SGHRS and CDR2 YFSETQ come from the germline V gene. V lost 6 bases and J lost 2, with 24 bases in between.

The gene calls are TRBV7-2 and TRBJ2-2, with 7 bases lining up with TRBD1. Germline V gene lookup returns CDR1 SGHTA and CDR2 FQGNSA. V was pared by 6 bases and J by 3 bases, with 7 bases of the junction left unmatched. This CDR3 comprises 15 residues. The CDR3 region has the DNA TGTGCCAGCAGGCCCGGGACAGCATACACCGGGGAGCTGTTTTTT. It codes for CASRPGTAYTGELFF.

This chain joins TRBV19 and TRBJ2-7, with 12 bases matching TRBD1. The CDR3 spans 16 residues. Losses at the gene ends were 5 bases for V and 1 base for J; bases not matched to a gene: 6. From germline, CDR1 is LNHDA and CDR2 SQIVND (reference sequence). The CDR3 reads CASSPGTGGRSYEQYF. The DNA of the CDR3 is TGTGCCAGTAGTCCCGGGACAGGGGGCAGATCCTACGAGCAGTACTTC.

The chain recombines TRBV29-1 with TRBJ1-2; a possible D gene is TRBD1 (6 bases). The germline gives CDR1 SQVTM, CDR2 ANQGSEA. CDR3 length: 15 amino acids. With 2 bases removed from V and 5 bases from J, the gap between germline ends came to 18 bases. CDR3 sequence reads: CSVESGGGLGYGYTF. In nucleotides, the CDR3 is TGCAGCGTTGAATCTGGGGGGGGGCTTGGATATGGCTACACCTTC.

This clone was detected a few times. The chain's CDR3 is CASRSGGAYEQYF. The CDR3 DNA follows: TGTGCCAGCAGGTCAGGGGGCGCGTACGAGCAGTACTTC. This chain links TRBV28 with TRBJ2-7, with 8 nucleotides matching TRBD1. Germline V gene lookup returns CDR1 MDHEN and CDR2 SYDVKM. The J segment lost 4 bases and the V segment lost 6 bases, leaving 5 bases of the junction unmatched. This CDR3 comprises 13 residues.

The chain combines TRBV5-1 with TRBJ2-2, with D perhaps matching TRBD2 (6 bases). In germline, CDR1 is SGHRS, CDR2 YFSETQ. V was trimmed by 6 bases and J by 7 bases, leaving 7 bases between them. CDR3 length: 11 amino acids. In DNA, the CDR3 is TGCGCCAGCACGGAGGGCGGGGAGCTGTTTTTT. This codes for CASTEGGELFF.

CDR3 in DNA: TGTGCCAGCAGCTTAGTAGAGACAGGGCCTTACGAGCAGTACTTC. It translates to CASSLVETGPYEQYF. This chain links TRBV7-8 with TRBJ2-7; 7 bases align to TRBD1. V shed 1 base, J shed 4 bases, and the junction held 7 bases outside the gene matches. Germline CDR1 SGHVS, CDR2 FQNEAQ. This CDR3 has 15 residues.

CDR3 DNA sequence: TGCGCCAGCAGCCGGGCCGGGACTAGCGGGAGAGAGACCCAGTACTTC. Translation gives CASSRAGTSGRETQYF. The rearrangement joins TRBV5-1 to TRBJ2-5, with 14 bases fitting TRBD2. Germline-derived CDR1 and CDR2 are SGHRS and YFSETQ. V dropped 4 bases and J dropped 4; count of bases not matched to a gene: 6. The length of the CDR3 is 16 residues. Variable domain in full (rest from reference TRBV5-1 and TRBJ2-5): KAGVTQTPRYLIKTRGQQVTLSCSPISGHRSVSWYQQTPGQGLQFLFEYFSETQRNKGNFPGRFSGRQFSNSRSEMNVSTLELGDSALYLCASSRAGTSGRETQYFGPGTRLLVL.

This sequence joins TRBV9 and TRBJ2-7; D is unresolved. CDR1 SGDLS and CDR2 YYNGEE come from the germline V gene. This CDR3 contains 15 residues. Trimming pared 3 bases from V and 1 base from J, leaving 14 bases between. The CDR3 loop is CASSAGPALSYEQYF. The CDR3 coding sequence is TGTGCCAGCAGCGCCGGCCCGGCACTATCCTACGAGCAGTACTTC.

The rearrangement uses TRBV6-6 and TRBJ1-2; 7 bases fit TRBD1. The J segment lost 4 bases and the V segment lost 7 bases, leaving 3 bases of the junction unmatched. The length of the CDR3 is 12 residues. Germline assignment: CDR1 MNHNY and CDR2 SVGAGI (reference sequence). In nucleotides, the CDR3 is TGTGCCAGCAAAAAGGGGGCCTATGGCTACACCTTC. Translation: CASKKGAYGYTF.